This entry concerns a single T cell receptor beta chain. Antigen: not known. The data originate from a study of regulatory T cells in long-lasting Graves disease. Arm-PCR of CDR3 regions and iRepertoire HTBI primers were used to build TCR beta libraries. TCRdb re-analysed the multiplex PCR reads in MiXCR, keeping a single row per CDR3 protein. This sample has roughly 380,000 distinct CDR3 sequences, with 15% found just once. Per the germline V gene, CDR1 is KGHSH and CDR2 is LQKENI. The V and J ends lost 10 bases and 10 bases respectively, with 28 bases between them. The CDR3 is 15 residues long. Time point defined: newly diagnosed GD, antithyroid drugs for less than 3 months. Extracted RNA from PBMCs served as the source of the TCR library. Study-level results: Persistent Graves' disease cases displayed lower TCR diversity than newly diagnosed ones.

This sequence was found in a female donor with Graves disease. The sequencing here drew on peripheral blood mononuclear cells (PBMCs), taken at new diagnosis, from a patient treated with antithyroid drugs. The chain couples TRBV18 to TRBJ1-2; weak D call: TRBD1 (6 bases). CDR3: CATRTYRAPPSFYTF. The CDR3 nucleotides are TGTGCCACGAGAACTTACAGGGCCCCCCCATCGTTCTACACCTTC.